This TCR beta chain was identified in a study of CD8 T cells in ankylosing spondylitis. Study-wide results and caveats: Prior work had noted some motif variants in reactive arthritis blood and synovial fluid. Significantly higher representation of disease-linked clones was reported for matched ankylosing spondylitis synovial fluid.

Germline V gene sequence: CDR1 ENHRY, CDR2 SYGVKD. This CDR3 comprises 21 residues. Trimming took 0 bases from V and 1 from J; bases not matched to a gene: 10. Preparation of TCR beta libraries was done by quantitative 5'-RACE with molecular barcodes. A single record per CDR3 protein comes from TCRdb applying MiXCR to the 5' RACE reads. The sample lists 200,000 or so distinct CDR3 sequences, over 10% seen once, with 9.5% to 12% in the top ten. This clonotype was observed a few times. Its antigen remains unidentified. V is TRBV10-3 and J is TRBJ2-1, with 15 nucleotides matching TRBD2. The TCR was taken from a female donor with ankylosing spondylitis or in good health (not recorded which). Sequenced input: blood, either unsorted or a sorted T cell fraction (not recorded which). The CDR3 bases are TGTGCCATCAGTGAGTCGAAGACGGGACTAGCGGGAGGAGGATCCTACAATGAGCAGTTCTTC. It translates to CAISESKTGLAGGGSYNEQFF.